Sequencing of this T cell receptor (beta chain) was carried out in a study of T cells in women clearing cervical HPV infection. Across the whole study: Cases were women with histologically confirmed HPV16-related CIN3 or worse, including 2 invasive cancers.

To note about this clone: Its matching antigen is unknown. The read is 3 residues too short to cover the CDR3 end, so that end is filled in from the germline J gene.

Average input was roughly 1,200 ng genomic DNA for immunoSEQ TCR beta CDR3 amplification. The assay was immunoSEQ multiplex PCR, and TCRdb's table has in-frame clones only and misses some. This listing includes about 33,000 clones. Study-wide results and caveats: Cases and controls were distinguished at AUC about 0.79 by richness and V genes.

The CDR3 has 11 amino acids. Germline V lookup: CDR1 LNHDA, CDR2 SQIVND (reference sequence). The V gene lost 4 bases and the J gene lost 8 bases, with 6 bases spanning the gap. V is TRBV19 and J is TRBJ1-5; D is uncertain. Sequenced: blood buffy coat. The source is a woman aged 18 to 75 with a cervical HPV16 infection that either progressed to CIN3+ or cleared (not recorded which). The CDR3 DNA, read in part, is TGTGCCAGTAGTACGGGTGAGCCC. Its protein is CASSTGEP. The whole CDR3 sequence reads CASSTGEPQHF.